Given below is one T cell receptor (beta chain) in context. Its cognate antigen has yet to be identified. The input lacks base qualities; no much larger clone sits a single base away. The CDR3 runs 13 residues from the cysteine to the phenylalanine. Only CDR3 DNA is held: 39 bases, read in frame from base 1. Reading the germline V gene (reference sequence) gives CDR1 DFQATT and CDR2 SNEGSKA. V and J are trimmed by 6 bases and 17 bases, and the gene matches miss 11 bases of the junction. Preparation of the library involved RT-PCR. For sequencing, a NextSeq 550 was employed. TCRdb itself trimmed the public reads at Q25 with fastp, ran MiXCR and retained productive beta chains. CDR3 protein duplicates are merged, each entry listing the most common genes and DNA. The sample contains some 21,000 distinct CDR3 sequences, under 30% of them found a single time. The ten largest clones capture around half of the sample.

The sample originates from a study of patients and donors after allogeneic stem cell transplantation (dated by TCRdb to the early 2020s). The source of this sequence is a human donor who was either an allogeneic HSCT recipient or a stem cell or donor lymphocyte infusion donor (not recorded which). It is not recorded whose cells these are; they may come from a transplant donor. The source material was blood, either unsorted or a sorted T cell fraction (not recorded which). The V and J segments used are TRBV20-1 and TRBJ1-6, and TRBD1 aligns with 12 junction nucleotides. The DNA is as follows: TGCAGTGCGACCCGGGACAGGGGGCCCTATTTCCACTTT. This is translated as CSATRDRGPYFHF.